This passage covers 27 T cell receptor beta chains from one sample sequenced in a study of blood T cell repertoires in COVID-19. Here immunoSEQ multiplex PCR was the method, and the copy in TCRdb shows in-frame clones only, minus some. The sample lists some 48,000 clones, around 88% occurring once. Sequenced input: peripheral blood. The receptors were gathered from a human donor in a cohort sampled during active COVID-19.

The chain employs TRBV9 and TRBJ2-1; D gene ambiguous. Trimming shortened V by 0 bases and J by 10 bases, and 11 bases separated the two germline ends. Germline assignment: CDR1 SGDLS and CDR2 YYNGEE. This CDR3 comprises 13 residues. CDR3 loop: CASSVASLREQFF. The CDR3 DNA reads as TGTGCCAGCAGCGTAGCTTCCTTGAGGGAGCAGTTCTTC. The variable domain in full, with the rest retrieved from reference TRBV9 and TRBJ2-1, is DSGVTQTPKHLITATGQRVTLRCSPRSGDLSVYWYQQSLDQGLQFLIQYYNGEERAKGNILERFSAQQFPDLHSELNLSSLELGDSALYFCASSVASLREQFFGPGTRLTVL.

This clone was detected a few times. The chain carries TRBV7-2 and TRBJ1-2; maybe TRBD1 (5 bases). V was pared by 1 base and J by 6 bases, with 12 bases between. In germline, CDR1 is SGHTA, CDR2 FQGNSA. The CDR3 sequence is 14 residues long. CDR3 loop: CASSLGGSIDGYTF. The CDR3 coding sequence is TGTGCCAGCAGCTTAGGGGGCAGTATTGATGGCTACACCTTC.

The chain recombines TRBV15 with TRBJ1-5, with 10 positions matching TRBD1. Looked up from germline, CDR1 is LNHNV and CDR2 is YYDKDF (reference sequence). The V and J ends lost 1 base and 4 bases, in that order; junction bases with no gene match: 4. CDR3 length: 16 residues. For the CDR3, the DNA is TGTGCCACCAGCAGAGGGACAGGGGGTAGGAATCAGCCCCAGCATTTT. This sequence encodes CATSRGTGGRNQPQHF.

The chain employs TRBV7-2 and TRBJ1-1; maybe TRBD1 (5 bases). This CDR3 has 16 amino acids. Germline V gene lookup returns CDR1 SGHTA and CDR2 FQGNSA. V dropped 5 bases and J dropped 0 bases, with 16 bases sitting between them. The CDR3 loop reads CASSPGRQLMNTEAFF. The DNA for the CDR3 is TGTGCCAGCAGCCCAGGGCGTCAGCTTATGAACACTGAAGCTTTCTTT.

The gene calls are TRBV7-3 and TRBJ1-1; D may be TRBD1 (5 bases). The CDR3 totals 13 residues. The V gene lost 5 bases and the J gene lost 5 bases, with 12 bases spanning the gap. Germline-derived CDR1 and CDR2 are SGHTA and FQGTGA. In nucleotides, the CDR3 is TGTGCCAGCAGCCCGAACAGGAAGACTGAAGCTTTCTTT. It codes for CASSPNRKTEAFF.

The CDR3: CASSYRGLSSNQPQHF. Here the CDR3 DNA reads TGTGCCAGCAGTTATAGGGGACTGAGTAGCAATCAGCCCCAGCATTTT. The chain is built from TRBV6-2 or TRBV6-3 and TRBJ1-5; D possibly corresponds to TRBD1 (5 bases). V gave up 3 bases and J gave up 0 bases, with 12 bases separating them. The CDR3 totals 16 residues. Germline V lookup: CDR1 MNHEY, CDR2 SVGEGT.

The J gene is TRBJ1-1, the V gene TRBV3-1 (or the pseudogene TRBV3-2); D not resolved. Trimming removed 0 bases from V and 1 base from J, with 12 bases in between. The CDR3 sequence is 16 residues long. The V gene's germline CDR1 is LGHDT and CDR2 YNNKEL (reference sequence). The CDR3 spells CASSQDRGRRNTEAFF. CDR3 DNA: TGTGCCAGCAGCCAAGATCGAGGGCGGAGGAACACTGAAGCTTTCTTT.

The chain carries TRBV19 and TRBJ1-1; weak D call: TRBD1 (5 bases). Trimming removed 6 bases at V and 7 bases at J, with 9 bases between. CDR3 length: 11 residues. Germline V gene lookup returns CDR1 LNHDA and CDR2 SQIVND (reference sequence). The CDR3 DNA reads TGTGCCAGTAGGCAGGGAATTGAAGCTTTCTTT. Amino acid sequence: CASRQGIEAFF.

This chain connects TRBV11-2 to TRBJ2-3; 14 nucleotides match TRBD2. Trimming cost V 5 bases and J 1 base; bases outside gene matches: 8. CDR1 SGHAT and CDR2 FQNNGV come from the germline V gene. The CDR3 covers 18 residues. CDR3 in DNA: TGTGCCAGCAGCATACGACCGGGACTAGCGGGAGGCACAGATACGCAGTATTTT. This codes for CASSIRPGLAGGTDTQYF.

The chain has TRBV19 and TRBJ2-7; TRBD1 might be the D (6 bases). Germline V gene data show CDR1 as LNHDA and CDR2 as SQIVND (reference sequence). Trimming left V 3 bases short and J 3 bases short, with 15 bases between. The CDR3 length is 15 residues. CDR3 residues: CASSITGQLIYEQYF. The CDR3, as DNA: TGTGCCAGTAGTATTACCGGACAGTTGATCTACGAGCAGTACTTC. The whole variable domain, filled in from reference TRBV19 and TRBJ2-7, reads DGGITQSPKYLFRKEGQNVTLSCEQNLNHDAMYWYRQDPGQGLRLIYYSQIVNDFQKGDIAEGYSVSREKKESFPLTVTSAQKNPTAFYLCASSITGQLIYEQYFGPGTRLTVT.

This clone was seen a single time. V and J are TRBV5-1 and TRBJ2-1; 7 bases match TRBD2. Germline-derived CDR1 and CDR2 are SGHRS and YFSETQ. The CDR3 spans 15 residues. V was pared by 2 bases and J by 1 base, with 3 bases of the junction left unmatched. The CDR3 bases are TGCGCCAGCAGCTTCGGAGCGGGATCCTACAATGAGCAGTTCTTC. Amino acid sequence: CASSFGAGSYNEQFF.

This chain joins TRBV10-3 and TRBJ2-3, with TRBD2 identical over 14 bases. Trimming took 3 bases from V and 4 from J; bases not matched to a gene: 6. The CDR3 loop spans 17 amino acids. The germline gives CDR1 ENHRY, CDR2 SYGVKD. The chain's CDR3 is CAISESGLAGVADTQYF. The CDR3 DNA reads as TGTGCCATCAGTGAATCGGGACTAGCGGGAGTGGCAGATACGCAGTATTTT.

The rearrangement links TRBV6-1 to TRBJ2-3; 8 bases align to TRBD2. The length of the CDR3 is 19 residues. Germline values: CDR1 MNHNS, CDR2 SASEGT. V was pared by 3 bases and J by 0 bases, with 14 bases of the junction left unmatched. Here the CDR3 reads CASSDASLGGGASTDTQYF. CDR3 nucleotides: TGTGCCAGCAGTGATGCCTCCCTCGGGGGGGGCGCAAGCACAGATACGCAGTATTTT.

CDR3 loop: CASSLGGRGEQYF. The DNA for the CDR3 is TGTGCCAGCAGCTTAGGAGGGCGGGGCGAGCAGTACTTC. V and J are TRBV7-2 and TRBJ2-7; a weak D match, TRBD2 (6 bases). The CDR3 is 13 residues long. Trimming took off 1 base at V and 6 bases at J, with 10 bases between the two ends. Germline V CDR1 and CDR2: SGHTA, FQGNSA.

This sequence joins TRBV5-1 and TRBJ2-3; 7 bases fit TRBD2. This CDR3 has 18 amino acids. Per germline, CDR1 SGHRS and CDR2 YFSETQ. V lost 2 bases to trimming and J lost 1 base; unmatched junction nucleotides: 13. The CDR3 DNA sequence: TGCGCCAGCAGCTTTGGGCGGGGGAGCGCCAGCGGCACAGATACGCAGTATTTT. Protein sequence: CASSFGRGSASGTDTQYF. The full variable domain, completed using reference TRBV5-1 and TRBJ2-3, is KAGVTQTPRYLIKTRGQQVTLSCSPISGHRSVSWYQQTPGQGLQFLFEYFSETQRNKGNFPGRFSGRQFSNSRSEMNVSTLELGDSALYLCASSFGRGSASGTDTQYFGPGTRLTVL.

The chain employs TRBV5-4 and TRBJ1-4; D may be TRBD1 (6 bases). Germline V gene data show CDR1 as SGHNT and CDR2 as YYREEE (reference sequence). The CDR3 contains 16 residues. Deletions cut 2 bases from V and 8 bases from J, with 19 bases between. Written as DNA, the CDR3 is TGTGCCAGCAGCTTTAAAGGGGCAGGGGAAAAGGAAAAACTGTTTTTT. It yields the protein CASSFKGAGEKEKLFF.

The CDR3 sequence: CASSYGSEGYTGELFF. Written as DNA, the CDR3 is TGTGCCAGCAGTTATGGTTCGGAGGGTTACACCGGGGAGCTGTTTTTT. J is TRBJ2-2 and V is TRBV6-2 or TRBV6-3; tentatively, D is TRBD2 (6 bases). Germline CDR1 and CDR2: MNHEY and SVGEGT. The germline V and J ends were trimmed by 3 bases and 3 bases, with 14 bases remaining between them. This CDR3 is built from 16 residues.

The genes are TRBV11-3 and TRBJ1-1; unclear D gene. Germline values: CDR1 SGHNT, CDR2 YENEEA. V dropped 0 bases and J dropped 7 bases, with 9 bases sitting between them. The CDR3 consists of 13 residues. DNA for the CDR3: TGTGCCAGCAGCTTAGATCGCGTTATTGAAGCTTTCTTT. The encoded protein is CASSLDRVIEAFF. The full variable domain, with the rest looked up from reference TRBV11-3 and TRBJ1-1, is EAGVVQSPRYKIIEKKQPVAFWCNPISGHNTLYWYLQNLGQGPELLIRYENEEAVDDSQLPKDRFSAERLKGVDSTLKIQPAELGDSAVYLCASSLDRVIEAFFGQGTRLTVV.

Note on this clone: A junction boundary mismatches the germline segment, possibly from a read error. The rearrangement joins TRBV19 to TRBJ1-4; D not certain. Germline V gene lookup returns CDR1 LNHDA and CDR2 SQIVND (reference sequence). The CDR3 runs to 12 residues. Here the CDR3 reads CASSANNGKLFF. The CDR3 bases are TGTGCCAGTAGTGCAAACAATGGAAAACTGTTTTTT.

The chain uses TRBV2 and TRBJ1-3, with D possibly matching TRBD1 (5 bases). The CDR3 covers 15 residues. Germline values: CDR1 SNHLY, CDR2 FYNNEI. Between the trimmed V and J ends, which lost 7 bases and 1 base, there was a span of 14 bases. The DNA of the CDR3 is TGTGCCAGCATACCCGGACAAATATCTGGAAACACCATATATTTT. Residues: CASIPGQISGNTIYF. The full variable domain, completed using reference TRBV2 and TRBJ1-3, is EPEVTQTPSHQVTQMGQEVILRCVPISNHLYFYWYRQILGQKVEFLVSFYNNEISEKSEIFDDQFSVERPDGSNFTLKIRSTKLEDSAMYFCASIPGQISGNTIYFGEGSWLTVV.

This chain joins TRBV18 and TRBJ2-5, with D perhaps TRBD1 (5 bases). From germline, CDR1 is KGHSH and CDR2 LQKENI. The CDR3 totals 14 residues. Trimming left V 2 bases short and J 5 bases short, with 12 bases between. The CDR3 loop is CASSPYQGGETQYF. CDR3 in DNA: TGTGCCAGCTCACCATACCAGGGCGGCGAGACCCAGTACTTC.

The rearrangement links TRBV4-2 to TRBJ2-5, with TRBD2 identical over 16 bases. The V gene's germline CDR1 is LGHNA and CDR2 YNFKEQ. The V gene end was trimmed by 3 bases and the J gene end by 5 bases; junction bases not matched to a gene: 6. The CDR3 sequence is 17 residues long. The DNA for the CDR3 is TGTGCCAGCAGCCACGGGACTAGCGGGAGGGCGGGGGAGACCCAGTACTTC. It translates to CASSHGTSGRAGETQYF.

This clone was found once. The chain couples TRBV6-6 to TRBJ2-2; a possible D gene is TRBD2 (6 bases). Germline V lookup: CDR1 MNHNY, CDR2 SVGAGI (reference sequence). The CDR3 totals 14 residues. Trimming pared 0 bases from V and 6 bases from J, leaving 8 bases between. CDR3 bases: TGTGCCAGCAGTTACTCGTGGGGGGCCGGGGAGCTGTTTTTT. This codes for CASSYSWGAGELFF.

The chain couples TRBV20-1 to TRBJ1-5, with a weak D call TRBD1 (5 bases). In germline, CDR1 is DFQATT, CDR2 SNEGSKA (reference sequence). The CDR3 length is 14 residues. The ends were cut back, 3 bases at V and 3 bases at J, with 12 bases in the middle. The CDR3 sequence: CSASGRVSNQPQHF. For the CDR3, the DNA is TGCAGTGCTAGTGGCAGGGTATCCAATCAGCCCCAGCATTTT.

V gene TRBV19 combines with J gene TRBJ2-6; D remains ambiguous. CDR1 and CDR2 (germline): LNHDA, SQIVND (reference sequence). Trimming stripped 1 base from V and 0 bases from J, with 10 bases between. This CDR3 spans 17 amino acids. In DNA form, the CDR3 reads TGTGCCAGTAGTATAGGTGGGCTCAGCTCTGGGGCCAACGTCCTGACTTTC. This encodes CASSIGGLSSGANVLTF. Supplemented by reference TRBV19 and TRBJ2-6, the full variable domain reads DGGITQSPKYLFRKEGQNVTLSCEQNLNHDAMYWYRQDPGQGLRLIYYSQIVNDFQKGDIAEGYSVSREKKESFPLTVTSAQKNPTAFYLCASSIGGLSSGANVLTFGAGSRLTVL.

This clone was observed once. The J gene is TRBJ2-1, the V gene TRBV10-3; D is perhaps TRBD1 (6 bases). The CDR3 length is 15 residues. The germline V and J ends were trimmed by 2 bases and 2 bases, with 10 bases remaining between them. From germline, CDR1 is ENHRY and CDR2 SYGVKD. DNA of the CDR3: TGTGCCATCAGTGAGAAGGGGGTCGCCTACAATGAGCAGTTCTTC. Its translation is CAISEKGVAYNEQFF.

The J gene is TRBJ2-7, the V gene TRBV6-5; D possibly corresponds to TRBD2 (6 bases). V was shortened by 2 bases and J by 1 base, with 12 bases between the two germline ends. The CDR3 extends over 15 amino acids. Germline values: CDR1 MNHEY, CDR2 SVGAGI. The CDR3 sequence: CASSYQEGLSYEQYF. The CDR3 nucleotides are TGTGCCAGCAGTTACCAGGAGGGTTTATCCTACGAGCAGTACTTC.